These 15 T cell receptor beta chains came from one sample sequenced in a study of monozygotic twins with inflammatory bowel disease. Reprocessing the 5' RACE reads, TCRdb reports a single entry for every CDR3 protein and omits DNA. This sample lists around 450,000 distinct CDR3 sequences; its ten largest clones have about 2.2%. Sequencing used blood. These receptors were collected from a human donor with ulcerative colitis or Crohn's disease, or a healthy co-twin of an affected twin (not recorded which).

This sequence joins TRBV7-2 and TRBJ2-4; as DNA is missing, the TRBD2 call by TCRdb cannot be tested. The germline CDR1 and CDR2 sequences are SGHTA and FQGNSA. This CDR3 contains 16 residues. The CDR3 loop reads CASSRRASGRENIQYF.

The chain employs TRBV18 and TRBJ2-7. CDR1 is KGHSH and CDR2 is LQKENI in the germline V gene. The CDR3 runs to 12 residues. The CDR3 sequence is CASSRLGSEQYF. Together with reference TRBV18 and TRBJ2-7, the CDR3 gives the full variable domain: NAGVMQNPRHLVRRRGQEARLRCSPMKGHSHVYWYRQLPEEGLKFMVYLQKENIIDESGMPKERFSAEFPKEGPSILRIQQVVRGDSAAYFCASSRLGSEQYFGPGTRLTVT.

The J gene is TRBJ2-7, the V gene TRBV7-9; TCRdb outputs TRBD1, but without DNA this stays unchecked. The CDR3 runs 12 residues. Germline assignment: CDR1 SEHNR and CDR2 FQNEAQ (reference sequence). CDR3 sequence: CASSLDGGEQYF.

This chain connects TRBV6-1 to TRBJ1-5. The germline V gene has CDR1 MNHNS and CDR2 SASEGT. The CDR3 loop spans 15 amino acids. The CDR3 loop is CASSEAYVRAQPQHF.

The rearrangement joins TRBV10-2 to TRBJ2-2; without DNA, the TCRdb call of TRBD2 cannot be checked. This CDR3 contains 16 residues. CDR1 and CDR2 (germline): WSHSY, SAAADI. CDR3 region: CASSGRRGGSTGELFF.

The gene calls are TRBV4-3 and TRBJ2-2. Germline V gene lookup returns CDR1 LGHNA and CDR2 YSLEER. The CDR3 has 16 amino acids. The CDR3 here is CASSQEGRRNTGELFF.

The chain uses TRBV28 and TRBJ2-7; TCRdb reports TRBD2, a call that lacks DNA to check it against. The length of the CDR3 is 15 residues. Germline loops: CDR1 MDHEN, CDR2 SYDVKM. CDR3 sequence: CASTQGGGPRHEQYF.

The chain employs TRBV5-1 and TRBJ1-1. Germline V CDR1 and CDR2: SGHRS, YFSETQ. The CDR3 runs 13 residues. The CDR3 is CASSLNENTEAFF.

The J gene is TRBJ2-1, the V gene TRBV20-1; TCRdb's D call of TRBD1 is untestable without DNA. From germline, CDR1 is DFQATT and CDR2 SNEGSKA (reference sequence). This CDR3 spans 15 amino acids. CDR3 residues: CSATPMQGAYNEQFF.

The chain joins TRBV5-1 to TRBJ2-2; as DNA is missing, the TRBD1 call by TCRdb cannot be tested. Looked up from germline, CDR1 is SGHRS and CDR2 is YFSETQ. CDR3 length equals 17 residues. The CDR3 sequence: CASSLSLDGGYSGELFF.

The V call is TRBV5-6, the J call TRBJ2-2. This CDR3 region has 16 residues. Germline CDR1 reads SGHDT; CDR2 reads YYEEEE. The CDR3 reads CASSFSISANTGELFF.

The chain joins TRBV13 to TRBJ1-2. Germline CDR1 reads PRHDT; CDR2 reads FYEKMQ (reference sequence). CDR3 length: 13 amino acids. The CDR3 sequence is CASSLGQHYGYTF.

This chain connects TRBV20-1 to TRBJ2-2. This CDR3 is 14 amino acids long. Germline-derived CDR1 and CDR2 are DFQATT and SNEGSKA (reference sequence). CDR3 residues: CSARRPANTGELFF.

This chain joins TRBV7-2 and TRBJ2-7; checking the TCRdb D call of TRBD1 is not possible without DNA. The CDR3 has 15 amino acids. Germline CDR1 and CDR2: SGHTA and FQGNSA. Here the CDR3 reads CASSYPGTGEYEQYF.

The CDR3 sequence is CASSSGIVNTEAFF. The genes are TRBV5-1 and TRBJ1-1. Germline lookup yields CDR1 SGHRS and CDR2 YFSETQ. This CDR3 has 14 residues.